The clone carrying this T cell receptor beta chain was picked up a small number of times. The sample belongs to a study of CD8+ T cells in alopecia areata. V was pared by 7 bases and J by 5 bases, with 7 bases of the junction left unmatched. The germline V gene encodes CDR1 SNHLY and CDR2 FYNNEI. The CDR3 length is 14 residues. Extraction and reverse transcription of RNA yielded cDNA as the sequencing template. Repertoires were generated with immunoSEQ multiplex PCR, while TCRdb's copy carries only in-frame clones and drops some. The data contain about 69,000 clones, about three fifths of them singletons.

This rearrangement joins TRBV2 to TRBJ2-3; 9 nucleotides align to TRBD1. The sequencing here drew on CD8+ T cells sorted from blood, taken at week 0. The clonotype comes from a human donor with alopecia areata. The CDR3 reads CASTDRGLIDTQYF. The CDR3 bases are TGTGCCAGCACCGACAGGGGGTTGATAGATACGCAGTATTTT.